Following are 12 T cell receptor beta chains from one sample sequenced in a study of CXCR3-negative and CXCR3-positive naive CD8 T cells. The authors prepared UMI-labeled TRB cDNA libraries by 5' RACE. TCRdb reprocessed the 5' RACE reads and stores each CDR3 protein as one record, lacking DNA. The listing records tens of thousands of distinct CDR3 sequences. Material for sequencing was naive CXCR3- CD8+ T cells from blood. Stated subset: CD45RO-CCR7+CD27+CD95- naive CD8+ T cells lacking CXCR3 (TNR3-). The receptors here all came from a human donor in good health. Some clones in this sample may be carry-over from other donors' samples.

The gene calls are TRBV29-1 and TRBJ1-2. This CDR3 region has 13 residues. The germline V gene has CDR1 SQVTM and CDR2 ANQGSEA. CDR3 amino acids: CSVVYDGSYGYTF.

This chain links TRBV10-2 with TRBJ2-3; the TCRdb D gene call, TRBD1, has no DNA to confirm it. The CDR3 length is 15 residues. Germline values: CDR1 WSHSY, CDR2 SAAADI. Here the CDR3 reads CASRPGGAGTDTQYF.

This rearrangement joins TRBV12-3 or TRBV12-4 to TRBJ2-5. The CDR3 consists of 14 residues. The CDR3 is CACSAKHWEETQYF.

This chain uses TRBV11-2 with TRBJ2-1; the D call from TCRdb, TRBD1, cannot be confirmed without DNA. Germline-derived CDR1 and CDR2 are SGHAT and FQNNGV. The CDR3 sequence is 16 residues long. CDR3 sequence reads: CASSLGTGLSYNEQFF.

The chain couples TRBV29-1 to TRBJ2-7; with no DNA, the TCRdb D assignment of TRBD1 cannot be verified. Germline V lookup: CDR1 SQVTM, CDR2 ANQGSEA. The CDR3 is 14 amino acids. The CDR3 protein is CSVAPGQSSYEQYF.

This rearrangement joins TRBV5-1 to TRBJ2-7; TCRdb reports TRBD1, a call that lacks DNA to check it against. CDR3 size: 15 residues. Per the germline V gene, CDR1 is SGHRS and CDR2 is YFSETQ. CDR3 protein: CASSWGTGEYYEQYF.

The chain carries TRBV14 and TRBJ2-1; TCRdb designates TRBD2, a call that cannot be tested without DNA. The CDR3 runs to 15 residues. Germline-derived CDR1 and CDR2 are SGHDN and FVKESK. This CDR3 reads CASSQVREPHNEQFF. Variable domain in full (rest from reference TRBV14 and TRBJ2-1): EAGVTQFPSHSVIEKGQTVTLRCDPISGHDNLYWYRRVMGKEIKFLLHFVKESKQDESGMPNNRFLAERTGGTYSTLKVQPAELEDSGVYFCASSQVREPHNEQFFGPGTRLTVL.

This chain's CDR3 is CASTPDRRSYEQYF. The chain is built from TRBV5-4 and TRBJ2-7; TCRdb indicates TRBD1, and absent DNA this call remains unverified. The CDR3 length is 14 residues. Germline CDR1 and CDR2: SGHNT and YYREEE (reference sequence).

The J gene is TRBJ2-1, the V gene TRBV5-6; TCRdb's D gene call, TRBD1, goes unchecked for lack of DNA. This CDR3 comprises 14 residues. Germline V gene lookup returns CDR1 SGHDT and CDR2 YYEEEE. The CDR3: CASSLGDAYNEQFF.

This chain connects TRBV19 to TRBJ2-1; TCRdb gives TRBD2 as the D gene, but with no DNA this cannot be confirmed. Per germline, CDR1 LNHDA and CDR2 SQIVND (reference sequence). The CDR3 length is 13 residues. This CDR3 is CASSIGRKSEQFF.

The chain employs TRBV7-9 and TRBJ2-7; no DNA is available, so the TRBD1 call from TCRdb remains unchecked. The CDR3 has 14 amino acids. In germline, CDR1 is SEHNR, CDR2 FQNEAQ (reference sequence). CDR3 in amino acids: CASSLGQYTYEQYF. Combining the CDR3 with reference TRBV7-9 and TRBJ2-7 gives the whole variable domain DTGVSQNPRHKITKRGQNVTFRCDPISEHNRLYWYRQTLGQGPEFLTYFQNEAQLEKSRLLSDRFSAERPKGSFSTLEIQRTEQGDSAMYLCASSLGQYTYEQYFGPGTRLTVT.

The chain recombines TRBV6-2 or TRBV6-3 with TRBJ1-5. The CDR3 covers 13 residues. From germline, CDR1 is MNHEY and CDR2 SVGEGT. CDR3 in amino acids: CATRGYSNQPQHF.